A single T cell receptor (beta chain) is shown here with its context. The entry originates in a study of blood T cell repertoires in COVID-19. On the study more broadly: The samples span acute and convalescent COVID-19 from the United States, Italy and Spain. PBMCs, B-cell-depleted T cells, or T cells provided the cDNA or gDNA that made up the material.

Under the authors' procedure: Reference gene primer amplification gave nucleated cell count estimates. Clones were read by immunoSEQ multiplex PCR, and TCRdb kept only the in-frame ones, dropping some. From that table come the V and J calls and clone size; the DNA was used to work out D and trimming. The sample yields tens of thousands of clones, roughly 80% seen once. The CDR3 runs to 17 residues. CDR1 is SGHRS and CDR2 is YFSETQ in the germline V gene. Trimming cost V 2 bases and J 0 bases; bases outside gene matches: 3. V and J are TRBV5-1 and TRBJ2-1; 12 bases line up with TRBD2. The clonotype originates from a woman aged 55-70 years with acute or convalescent COVID-19. The sequenced material came from peripheral blood. The CDR3 spells CASSFPTSGGSYNEQFF. DNA for the CDR3: TGCGCCAGCAGCTTCCCGACTAGCGGGGGCTCCTACAATGAGCAGTTCTTC.